This TCR beta chain was sequenced for a study of blood T cells in healthy people across ages. Overall study context: T cells yielded about one barcoded beta molecule per two cells through template switching. General observations from the study: A roughly linear fall in TCR beta diversity per million T cells was seen with increasing age.

The authors ran a second PCR of 7 to 11 cycles using a sample-barcoded 5' primer and a J-beta primer mix. Paired-end reads containing CDR3 totaled no fewer than 2.5 million for each sample. Using its own MiXCR run on the 5' RACE reads, TCRdb lists one record per CDR3 protein. In the table there are some 920,000 distinct CDR3 sequences, roughly 51% of which are singletons. A word on this clonotype: Its cognate antigen is unknown.

Every donor gave 8.5 to 10 milliliters of peripheral blood. This CDR3 contains 15 residues. V shed 1 base and J shed 4 bases, with 13 bases lying between them. Looked up from germline, CDR1 is SGHTA and CDR2 is FQGNSA. Material: blood. The sequence was obtained from a woman aged 55-69 years in good health. This chain connects TRBV7-2 to TRBJ2-5; D is perhaps TRBD1 (5 bases). The CDR3: CASSLVGAEGETQYF. Written as DNA, the CDR3 is TGTGCCAGCAGCTTAGTAGGGGCGGAAGGAGAGACCCAGTACTTC.